Following are 32 T cell receptor beta chains from one sample sequenced in a study of blood T cells in healthy people across ages. PCR was performed a second time for roughly 7 to 12 cycles using a sample-barcoded 5' primer and a J-beta primer mix. Via MiXCR, TCRdb re-called the 5' RACE reads, giving one row per CDR3 protein. This table has around 990,000 distinct CDR3 sequences, 25% appearing once. The same data also contributed to another study, on T cells of mothers and their children.

The sequenced sample was blood. Every receptor here comes from a girl aged 2-10 years in good health.

The sample holds a few counts of this clonotype. DNA for the CDR3: TGTGCCAGCAGTTTATGGGCGGGAGGGCCGAGGGAGACCCAGTACTTC. This codes for CASSLWAGGPRETQYF. V gene TRBV28 combines with J gene TRBJ2-5; 9 bases fit TRBD2. Trimming cost V 0 bases and J 5 bases; bases outside gene matches: 7. Per the germline V gene, CDR1 is MDHEN and CDR2 is SYDVKM. The CDR3 loop spans 16 amino acids.

This chain connects TRBV7-9 to TRBJ2-7; unclear D gene. Germline assignment: CDR1 SEHNR and CDR2 FQNEAQ (reference sequence). The CDR3 totals 16 residues. V lost 3 bases to trimming and J lost 2 bases, with 17 bases between them. CDR3 protein: CASSFLAPRSPYEQYF. CDR3 coding DNA: TGTGCCAGCAGCTTTTTGGCCCCACGAAGCCCCTACGAGCAGTACTTC.

CDR3 region: CASSLDSGFRYEQYF. CDR3 coding DNA: TGTGCCAGCAGCTTAGATTCCGGGTTTCGCTACGAGCAGTACTTC. The rearrangement links TRBV7-3 to TRBJ2-7; D is ambiguous. The CDR3 totals 15 residues. Deletions cut 2 bases from V and 3 bases from J, with 14 bases between. Germline V lookup: CDR1 SGHTA, CDR2 FQGTGA.

This clonotype has only a few counts. The chain recombines TRBV20-1 with TRBJ2-2; possible D gene TRBD1, 6 bases. V was shortened by 0 bases and J by 0 bases, with 11 bases between the two germline ends. The length of the CDR3 is 16 residues. Per germline, CDR1 DFQATT and CDR2 SNEGSKA (reference sequence). The CDR3 sequence is CSARDLAGANTGELFF. DNA for the CDR3: TGCAGTGCTAGAGATCTGGCAGGGGCGAACACCGGGGAGCTGTTTTTT.

The rearrangement links TRBV9 to TRBJ2-1, with TRBD1 matching over 7 bases. The CDR3 sequence is 17 residues long. The germline gives CDR1 SGDLS, CDR2 YYNGEE. Trimming took 3 bases from V and 4 from J; bases not matched to a gene: 13. The CDR3 DNA is TGTGCCAGCAGCGGAACGTGGGGGACAGTGTCTTACAATGAGCAGTTCTTC. The encoded protein is CASSGTWGTVSYNEQFF. The complete variable domain, with remaining parts taken from reference TRBV9 and TRBJ2-1, reads DSGVTQTPKHLITATGQRVTLRCSPRSGDLSVYWYQQSLDQGLQFLIQYYNGEERAKGNILERFSAQQFPDLHSELNLSSLELGDSALYFCASSGTWGTVSYNEQFFGPGTRLTVL.

J is TRBJ2-5 and V is TRBV21-1; TRBD2 was called by the table and not checked on the DNA. TRBV21-1 is a pseudogene locus. The CDR3 spans 17 residues. The CDR3 reads CASSINSSWGCRETQYF. The CDR3, as DNA: TGTGCCAGCAGCATCAACTCCTCCTGGGGTTGTCGAGAGACCCAGTACTTC.

This clonotype was observed a handful of times. The V and J genes are TRBV29-1 and TRBJ2-5; D is possibly TRBD1 (6 bases). CDR1 SQVTM and CDR2 ANQGSEA come from the germline V gene. This CDR3 has 15 amino acids. V lost 2 bases to trimming and J lost 0 bases, with 13 bases between them. The CDR3 protein is CSVESTGLYQETQYF. Here the CDR3 DNA reads TGCAGCGTTGAATCGACAGGCCTTTACCAAGAGACCCAGTACTTC.

The chain recombines TRBV20-1 with TRBJ2-1; 8 bases map to TRBD2. Germline values: CDR1 DFQATT, CDR2 SNEGSKA (reference sequence). Trimming took 3 bases from V and 8 from J; bases not matched to a gene: 9. CDR3 length: 14 amino acids. In nucleotides, the CDR3 is TGCAGTGCTAGTGACCCCCGGGGGGGTGATGAGCAGTTCTTC. Protein: CSASDPRGGDEQFF.

Many counts were recorded for this clonotype. The gene calls are TRBV7-2 and TRBJ2-5, with TRBD2 matching 10 bases. The J segment lost 1 base and the V segment lost 3 bases, leaving 2 bases of the junction unmatched. Germline assignment: CDR1 SGHTA and CDR2 FQGNSA. The CDR3 consists of 15 residues. CDR3 nucleotides: TGTGCCAGCAGCTTCGCTAGCGGGGGCCAAGAGACCCAGTACTTC. It encodes CASSFASGGQETQYF.

This clonotype was recorded a few times. The chain couples TRBV29-1 to TRBJ2-5; 7 bases are shared with TRBD2. TRBJ2-7 matches the DNA end more closely, so the J call is doubtful. CDR1 SQVTM and CDR2 ANQGSEA come from the germline V gene. The length of the CDR3 is 14 residues. CDR3 region: CSVVPSGSSYEQYF. The CDR3 DNA follows: TGCAGCGTTGTACCTAGCGGAAGCTCCTACGAGCAGTACTTC.

This clonotype occurred a few times. The chain employs TRBV10-3 and TRBJ1-1, with D perhaps TRBD1 (5 bases). The germline V gene has CDR1 ENHRY and CDR2 SYGVKD. Trimming removed 3 bases at V and 6 bases at J, with 23 bases between. The CDR3 consists of 17 residues. The CDR3 nucleotides read TGTGCCATCAGTGATCCGGGACCGAGCTGGGAGGCCGCTGAAGCTTTCTTT. Translated, it gives CAISDPGPSWEAAEAFF.

This chain joins TRBV5-1 and TRBJ2-5, with a possible D match to TRBD2 (6 bases). The end of the DNA is better explained by TRBJ2-7, so the J call may be wrong. Germline CDR1 is SGHRS and CDR2 is YFSETQ. The CDR3 covers 15 residues. The CDR3 DNA reads TGCGCCAGCAGCTTCTTCTCCGGGGGCTCCTACGAGCAGTACTTC. This gives the protein CASSFFSGGSYEQYF.

The chain has TRBV29-1 and TRBJ1-1, with 8 bases identical to TRBD1. Germline V lookup: CDR1 SQVTM, CDR2 ANQGSEA. V trimming: 3 bases; J trimming: 10 bases; junction bases outside the gene matches: 7. The CDR3 runs to 12 residues. This CDR3 is CSVEGDRHGAFF. CDR3 coding DNA: TGCAGCGTTGAGGGGGACAGGCATGGAGCTTTCTTT.

This clonotype has only a few counts. The gene calls are TRBV2 and TRBJ2-7; D is unresolved. The germline gives CDR1 SNHLY, CDR2 FYNNEI. Between the trimmed V and J ends, which lost 8 bases and 0 bases, there was a span of 8 bases. This CDR3 has 12 residues. In DNA form, the CDR3 reads TGTGCCAGCTATTACTCCTCCTACGAGCAGTACTTC. Its translation: CASYYSSYEQYF. Complete variable domain (other parts from reference TRBV2 and TRBJ2-7): EPEVTQTPSHQVTQMGQEVILRCVPISNHLYFYWYRQILGQKVEFLVSFYNNEISEKSEIFDDQFSVERPDGSNFTLKIRSTKLEDSAMYFCASYYSSYEQYFGPGTRLTVT.

This chain connects TRBV28 to TRBJ2-1, with D possibly matching TRBD1 (6 bases). There are 15 residues in the CDR3. Per the germline V gene, CDR1 is MDHEN and CDR2 is SYDVKM. V lost 5 bases, J lost 8 bases, and 19 bases lay in between. The CDR3 protein is CASSLVNRDGDEQFF. CDR3 nucleotides: TGTGCCAGCAGTCTCGTAAACAGGGATGGAGATGAGCAGTTCTTC. Variable domain in full (rest from reference TRBV28 and TRBJ2-1): DVKVTQSSRYLVKRTGEKVFLECVQDMDHENMFWYRQDPGLGLRLIYFSYDVKMKEKGDIPEGYSVSREKKERFSLILESASTNQTSMYLCASSLVNRDGDEQFFGPGTRLTVL.

In this sample, this clonotype turned up a few times. The chain employs TRBV7-9 and TRBJ1-4; possibly TRBD1 for D (6 bases). Germline V gives CDR1 SEHNR, CDR2 FQNEAQ (reference sequence). Trimming took 4 bases from V and 3 from J, leaving 12 bases between them. CDR3 size: 15 residues. The CDR3 nucleotides read TGTGCCAGCAGCTCCGACAGGCCGGCTAATGAAAAACTGTTTTTT. As protein: CASSSDRPANEKLFF.

V is TRBV12-3 or TRBV12-4 and J is TRBJ1-5; 7 bases are shared with TRBD1. The ends lost 4 bases at V and 0 bases at J; junction bases unmatched: 6. This CDR3 spans 16 amino acids. The chain's CDR3 is CASSSGTVYSNQPQHF. CDR3 nucleotides: TGTGCCAGCAGTTCCGGGACAGTTTATAGCAATCAGCCCCAGCATTTT.

This clonotype was observed a handful of times. The chain has TRBV9 and TRBJ1-1; possibly TRBD1 for D (5 bases). CDR1 is SGDLS, CDR2 YYNGEE, per germline. V was pared by 1 base and J by 5 bases, with 18 bases between. This CDR3 is 16 amino acids long. The CDR3 loop reads CASSVYPGLRGTEAFF. In DNA, the CDR3 is TGTGCCAGCAGCGTATACCCAGGCTTGAGGGGAACTGAAGCTTTCTTT.

The CDR3 coding sequence is TGTGCCAGCAGCCTCCCGATCGGTTCAGGGGTGTATCCAGATACGCAGTATTTT. It yields the protein CASSLPIGSGVYPDTQYF. J is TRBJ2-3 and V is TRBV11-2; the D gene is possibly TRBD1 (6 bases). Germline CDR1 SGHAT, CDR2 FQNNGV. The CDR3 runs 18 residues. Trimming removed 5 bases at V and 4 bases at J, with 25 bases between.

The genes are TRBV2 and TRBJ2-1; no firm D call. The ends were cut back, 5 bases at V and 8 bases at J, with 13 bases in the middle. CDR1 is SNHLY and CDR2 is FYNNEI in the germline V gene. This CDR3 comprises 13 residues. The CDR3 spells CASSLYSSHEQFF. The CDR3 region has the DNA TGTGCCAGCAGTCTCTATTCGAGCCATGAGCAGTTCTTC.

This clonotype was detected many times. J is TRBJ2-5 and V is TRBV12-3 or TRBV12-4; 7 nucleotides match TRBD2. V shed 6 bases, J shed 5 bases, and the junction held 6 bases outside the gene matches. This CDR3 is 13 amino acids long. CDR3 in DNA: TGTGCCAGCAGAGGCGGGAGAGGGGAGACCCAGTACTTC. It codes for CASRGGRGETQYF.

CDR3 sequence: CSVELPGQYTEAFF. The CDR3 DNA sequence: TGCAGCGTTGAACTGCCAGGGCAATACACTGAAGCTTTCTTT. This rearrangement joins TRBV29-1 to TRBJ1-1, with D possibly being TRBD1 (5 bases). V lost 2 bases, J lost 3 bases, and 13 bases lay in between. Germline CDR1 and CDR2: SQVTM and ANQGSEA. This CDR3 has 14 amino acids.

This chain joins TRBV5-1 and TRBJ2-7; 8 nucleotides match TRBD1. With 2 bases clipped from V and 4 bases from J, the junction kept 11 bases outside the gene matches. Looked up from germline, CDR1 is SGHRS and CDR2 is YFSETQ. CDR3 length: 16 amino acids. CDR3 sequence reads: CASSFKADRGLYEQYF. DNA for the CDR3: TGCGCCAGCAGCTTCAAGGCCGACAGGGGTTTGTACGAGCAGTACTTC.

This clonotype was observed a few times. The rearrangement uses TRBV11-2 and TRBJ2-1; D may be TRBD1 (6 bases). Germline V gene sequence: CDR1 SGHAT, CDR2 FQNNGV. V was pared by 3 bases and J by 1 base, with 13 bases between. The CDR3 extends over 16 amino acids. The CDR3 nucleotides are TGTGCCAGCAGCTTGACCGGACAGCTTTCCTACAATGAGCAGTTCTTC. This codes for CASSLTGQLSYNEQFF.

The table lists this clonotype with many counts. The J gene is TRBJ2-1, the V gene TRBV11-1; 10 nucleotides match TRBD2. This CDR3 is 20 amino acids long. The germline CDR1 and CDR2 sequences are SGHAT and FQDESV (reference sequence). J gave up 3 bases and V 2 bases, and 16 bases lay outside the gene matches. The CDR3 sequence: CASSLTGLAGELIFYNEQFF. CDR3 nucleotides: TGTGCCAGCAGCTTAACTGGGCTAGCGGGGGAGCTAATTTTCTACAATGAGCAGTTCTTC. Based on the CDR3 plus reference TRBV11-1 and TRBJ2-1, the full variable domain is EAEVAQSPRYKITEKSQAVAFWCDPISGHATLYWYRQILGQGPELLVQFQDESVVDDSQLPKDRFSAERLKGVDSTLKIQPAELGDSAMYLCASSLTGLAGELIFYNEQFFGPGTRLTVL.

This clonotype has just a few counts. The chain recombines TRBV20-1 with TRBJ2-7, with D unclear. V was shortened by 2 bases and J by 0 bases, with 8 bases between the two germline ends. Germline V gene lookup returns CDR1 DFQATT and CDR2 SNEGSKA (reference sequence). The CDR3 consists of 13 residues. For the CDR3, the DNA is TGCAGTGCTAGATGGCGAACCTCCTACGAGCAGTACTTC. Amino acids: CSARWRTSYEQYF.

This clonotype has just a few counts. The chain joins TRBV6-2 or TRBV6-3 to TRBJ2-5, with 10 bases matching TRBD2. Germline CDR1 and CDR2: MNHEY and SVGEGT. J lost 3 bases, V lost 5 bases, and 9 bases had no gene match. This CDR3 has 16 residues. CDR3 DNA: TGTGCCAGCAGTCGAGGGCTAGCGGGGGCAGAAGAGACCCAGTACTTC. Residues: CASSRGLAGAEETQYF.

This clonotype was counted between two and nine times. The genes are TRBV10-2 and TRBJ2-7; D gene ambiguous. The CDR3 contains 13 residues. The V end lost 4 bases, the J end lost 4 bases, and 11 bases lay between the germline ends. The germline gives CDR1 WSHSY, CDR2 SAAADI. CDR3: CASSVARIYEQYF. CDR3 bases: TGCGCCAGCAGTGTCGCCAGGATATACGAGCAGTACTTC.

This chain uses TRBV5-6 with TRBJ2-7; D may match TRBD1 or TRBD2 (6 bases each). Germline V gives CDR1 SGHDT, CDR2 YYEEEE. Trimming cost V 7 bases and J 3 bases, with 14 bases left between them. The CDR3 is 13 amino acids. The CDR3, as DNA: TGTGCCAGCGGCGGGGACATAGGCTACGAGCAGTACTTC. This encodes CASGGDIGYEQYF. Together with reference TRBV5-6 and TRBJ2-7, the CDR3 gives the full variable domain: DAGVTQSPTHLIKTRGQQVTLRCSPKSGHDTVSWYQQALGQGPQFIFQYYEEEERQRGNFPDRFSGHQFPNYSSELNVNALLLGDSALYLCASGGDIGYEQYFGPGTRLTVT.

V and J are TRBV7-6 and TRBJ2-7, with 7 bases that match TRBD1. This CDR3 has 16 amino acids. The germline gives CDR1 SGHVS, CDR2 FNYEAQ. V shed 6 bases and J 2 bases; nucleotides not matched to a gene: 13. Here the CDR3 reads CASSIGRDRDAYEQYF. CDR3 DNA sequence: TGTGCCAGCAGTATAGGCCGGGACAGAGACGCCTACGAGCAGTACTTC.

This clonotype has only a few counts. The V gene is TRBV28, the J gene TRBJ1-1; tentatively, D is TRBD1 (5 bases). The V gene's germline CDR1 is MDHEN and CDR2 SYDVKM. The CDR3 contains 15 residues. V shed 2 bases and J shed 0 bases, with 10 bases lying between them. The CDR3 reads CASSLGTRMNTEAFF. The CDR3 nucleotides read TGTGCCAGCAGTTTAGGGACGCGTATGAACACTGAAGCTTTCTTT.

The sample holds a few counts of this clonotype. The chain is built from TRBV28 and TRBJ2-5; 8 nucleotides agree with TRBD2. With the DNA end fitting TRBJ2-1 better, the J assignment may be wrong. This CDR3 has 15 amino acids. The germline gives CDR1 MDHEN, CDR2 SYDVKM. CDR3 in amino acids: CASSLRLAGVNEQFF. The CDR3 DNA reads as TGTGCCAGCAGTTTAAGGCTAGCGGGTGTGAATGAGCAGTTCTTC.